Reported below is one T cell receptor beta chain. Its antigen is still unknown. TCRdb fed the 5' RACE reads into MiXCR, producing one record per CDR3 protein. The table records around 300,000 distinct CDR3 sequences, approximately 15% of them present only once. Germline V gene lookup returns CDR1 SGHTA and CDR2 FQGNSA. V was shortened by 3 bases and J by 1 base, with 10 bases between the two germline ends. The CDR3 is made up of 15 amino acids. The sample comes from a study of T-cell memory formation after mild COVID-19. Overall study findings and caveats: Pre-infection memory held some responding clones, suggesting pre-existing cross-reactive T cells responded. Most CD4+ clones that shrank were in CM and EM, while CD8+ ones turned up in EMRA.

This chain uses TRBV7-2 with TRBJ1-5; D gene unclear. The clonotype was recovered from a young man who had mild COVID-19 (a few samples of this study predate the infection). Cell type and time point are not known. Sequenced: PBMCs or a T cell subset sorted from them (not recorded which). The CDR3 nucleotides read TGTGCCAGCAGCTTGGGCCCAGAGAGCAATCAGCCCCAGCATTTT. Protein sequence: CASSLGPESNQPQHF.